This T cell receptor (beta chain) was profiled in a study of cytotoxic CD8 clonotypes in ibrutinib-treated CLL. The V and J ends lost 5 bases and 4 bases respectively, with 14 bases between them. The CDR3 runs to 14 residues. Germline-derived CDR1 and CDR2 are MGHRA and YSYEKL. Measured with immunoSEQ multiplex PCR; TCRdb has only the in-frame clones, and not every one. This repertoire shows tens of thousands of clones, 90% found once; its top ten account for just over 3%. Sequences were derived from PBMCs, sampled after 12 months of ibrutinib treatment. The chain is built from TRBV4-1 and TRBJ1-2; possibly TRBD1 for D (6 bases). The source is a human donor with chronic lymphocytic leukemia. CDR3 sequence: CASSFEGDAYGYTF. The CDR3 DNA is TGCGCCAGCAGCTTTGAGGGGGACGCCTATGGCTACACCTTC.